This is a list of T cell receptor beta chains from one sample in a study of T-cell memory formation after mild COVID-19. TCRdb redid the calling of the 5' RACE reads with MiXCR, one entry per CDR3 protein. The data contain 200,000 to 250,000 distinct CDR3 sequences, 16% of them singletons. Sequencing used PBMCs or a T cell subset sorted from them (not recorded which). The receptors here all came from a man younger than 35 who had mild COVID-19 (a few samples of this study predate the infection). Cell type and time point are not known. The conserved cysteine and the conserved F or W are not part of the CDR3 here. The order of the fields is V gene, J gene, clone size, CDR3 protein. Clone size is not always given. Where it is, it says once, few, many or a class for expanded clones.

>TRBV2|TRBJ2-3|NA
ASTSPPDTQY
>TRBV4-3|TRBJ2-5|few
ASSQGRYETQY
>TRBV27|TRBJ2-3|NA
ASSSGLAGGLATQY
>TRBV4-3|TRBJ2-3|many
ASSQDGVKTSTDTQY
>TRBV5-1|TRBJ1-2|few
ASSSGAGAPYGYT
>TRBV7-9|TRBJ2-3|many
ASSPPGQLTDTQY
>TRBV6-5|TRBJ2-7|few
ASSYSTLSGEQY
>TRBV14|TRBJ1-2|few
ASSHAGTGSYGYT
>TRBV12-3/TRBV12-4|TRBJ2-5|many
ASSLGLKGTQY
>TRBV20-1|TRBJ2-7|NA
SAAQGEILEQY
>TRBV6-1|TRBJ2-6|few
ASSPGWVGANVLT
>TRBV7-9|TRBJ1-1|few
ASSPWGGTEAF
>TRBV28|TRBJ2-3|many
ASSLQGAGWDTQY
>TRBV7-2|TRBJ2-3|few
ASSLEPSGGYSDTQY
>TRBV6-6|TRBJ1-5|NA
ASSAVSGPQH
>TRBV5-1|TRBJ2-1|NA
ASSVTNEQF
>TRBV3-1|TRBJ1-2|few
ASNQGHGYT
>TRBV5-1|TRBJ1-6|few
ASSLAPGDNSPLH
>TRBV5-1|TRBJ1-4|few
ASSSQGAANEKLF
>TRBV5-1|TRBJ1-2|few
ASSLAQDRGYGYT
>TRBV9|TRBJ2-5|NA
ASSVGEGRGTQY
>TRBV9|TRBJ2-5|NA
ASSGLAAETQY
>TRBV19|TRBJ1-1|NA
ASSWKLMNTEAF
>TRBV9|TRBJ1-5|few
ASSVQGNNQPQH
>TRBV28|TRBJ1-2|NA
ASSAPRTGRQGYT
>TRBV19|TRBJ2-5|NA
ASSIAGVQETQY
>TRBV2|TRBJ2-3|few
ATGQGTDTQY
>TRBV25-1|TRBJ2-2|NA
ASSGARGELF
>TRBV6-6|TRBJ2-5|NA
ASSYSGQGGETQY
>TRBV5-1|TRBJ1-2|many
ASSLSGGVASYGYT
>TRBV4-1|TRBJ2-2|NA
ASSLSTSGGLSTGELF
>TRBV6-6|TRBJ1-3|few
ASSYPGSGNTIY
>TRBV10-3|TRBJ1-6|NA
ATSYRRADNSPLH
>TRBV6-5|TRBJ1-2|few
ASSYASPRGPGYT
>TRBV6-2/TRBV6-3|TRBJ2-1|NA
ASADRGYEQF
>TRBV5-6|TRBJ2-3|few
ASSFRGSKDTQY
>TRBV20-1|TRBJ2-1|NA
SAHTPYSSYNEQF
>TRBV7-2|TRBJ2-5|NA
ASSFERAQY
>TRBV27|TRBJ1-2|NA
ASSLRQGLVYGYT